This T cell receptor (beta chain) was recovered during a study of T cell responses to AZD1222 COVID-19 vaccine. Study-level information: Recipients boosted at about 4 weeks or about 12 weeks are pooled.

The germline gives CDR1 SGHRS, CDR2 YFSETQ. CDR3 length equals 16 residues. The V gene end was trimmed by 4 bases and the J gene end by 0 bases; junction bases not matched to a gene: 6. This table comes from immunoSEQ multiplex PCR, and its TCRdb copy is limited to in-frame clones, with some not included. The sample yields around 58,000 clones, around 84% seen once. Study observations and caveats: Vaccination with two AZD1222 doses was followed by a rise in Spike-specific TCR breadth and depth.

As for this clone: Its matching antigen is unknown.

The chain combines TRBV5-1 with TRBJ1-3, with 8 bases identical to TRBD1. This clonotype originated in an adult in good health. The specimen comprised peripheral blood, sampled on day 0 of AZD1222 vaccination. For the CDR3, the DNA is TGCGCCAGCAGCGCGGACAGGGTCGACTCTGGAAACACCATATATTTT. Amino acid sequence: CASSADRVDSGNTIYF.